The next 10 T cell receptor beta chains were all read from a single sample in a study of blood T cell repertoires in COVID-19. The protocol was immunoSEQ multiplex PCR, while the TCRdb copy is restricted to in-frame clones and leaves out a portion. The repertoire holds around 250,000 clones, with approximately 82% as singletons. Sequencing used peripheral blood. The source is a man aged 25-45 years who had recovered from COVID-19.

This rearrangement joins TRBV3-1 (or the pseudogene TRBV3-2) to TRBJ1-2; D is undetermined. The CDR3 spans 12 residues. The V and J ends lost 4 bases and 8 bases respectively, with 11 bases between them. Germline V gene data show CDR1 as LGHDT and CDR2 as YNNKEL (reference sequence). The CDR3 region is CASSRTEGGYTF. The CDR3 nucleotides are TGTGCCAGCAGCCGAACGGAGGGCGGCTACACCTTC.

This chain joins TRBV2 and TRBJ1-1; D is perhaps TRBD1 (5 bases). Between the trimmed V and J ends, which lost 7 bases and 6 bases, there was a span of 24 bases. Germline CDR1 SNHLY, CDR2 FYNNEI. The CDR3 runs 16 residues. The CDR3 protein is CASMGLWQGVYAEAFF. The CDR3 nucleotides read TGTGCCAGCATGGGCCTTTGGCAGGGTGTTTACGCTGAAGCTTTCTTT.

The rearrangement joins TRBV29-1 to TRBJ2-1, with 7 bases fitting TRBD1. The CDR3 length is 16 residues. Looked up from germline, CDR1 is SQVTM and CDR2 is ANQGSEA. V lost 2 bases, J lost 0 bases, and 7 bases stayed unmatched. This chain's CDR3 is CSVEMVDRDSYNEQFF. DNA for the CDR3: TGCAGCGTTGAAATGGTCGACAGGGACTCCTACAATGAGCAGTTCTTC.

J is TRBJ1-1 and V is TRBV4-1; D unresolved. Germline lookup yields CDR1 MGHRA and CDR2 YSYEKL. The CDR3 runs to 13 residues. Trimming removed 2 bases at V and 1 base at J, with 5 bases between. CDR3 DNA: TGCGCCAGCAGCCAACCCAGGAACACTGAAGCTTTCTTT. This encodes CASSQPRNTEAFF.

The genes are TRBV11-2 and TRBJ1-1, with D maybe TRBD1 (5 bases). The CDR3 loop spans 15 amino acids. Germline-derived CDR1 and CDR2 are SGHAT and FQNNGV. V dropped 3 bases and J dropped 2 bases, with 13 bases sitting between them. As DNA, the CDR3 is TGTGCCAGCAGCTTGGCTAGGACACTCAACACTGAAGCTTTCTTT. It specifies CASSLARTLNTEAFF.

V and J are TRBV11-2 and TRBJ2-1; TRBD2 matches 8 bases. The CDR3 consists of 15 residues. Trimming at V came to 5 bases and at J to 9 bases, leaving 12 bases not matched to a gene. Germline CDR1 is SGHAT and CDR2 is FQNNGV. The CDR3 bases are TGTGCCAGCAGCCCCAATAACGGGGGGGCGAGTGAGCAGTTCTTC. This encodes CASSPNNGGASEQFF. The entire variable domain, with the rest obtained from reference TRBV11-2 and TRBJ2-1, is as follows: EAGVAQSPRYKIIEKRQSVAFWCNPISGHATLYWYQQILGQGPKLLIQFQNNGVVDDSQLPKDRFSAERLKGVDSTLKIQPAKLEDSAVYLCASSPNNGGASEQFFGPGTRLTVL.

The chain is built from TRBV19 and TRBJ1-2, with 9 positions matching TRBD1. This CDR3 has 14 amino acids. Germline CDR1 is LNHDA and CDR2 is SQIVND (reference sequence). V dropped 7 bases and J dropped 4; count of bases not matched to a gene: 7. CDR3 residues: CASTRDRAGYGYTF. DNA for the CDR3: TGTGCCAGTACCCGGGACAGGGCCGGCTATGGCTACACCTTC.

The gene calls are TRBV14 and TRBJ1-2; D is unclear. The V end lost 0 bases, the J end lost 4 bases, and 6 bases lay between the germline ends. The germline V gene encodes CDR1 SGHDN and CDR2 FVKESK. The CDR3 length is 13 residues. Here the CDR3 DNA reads TGTGCCAGCAGCCAAGACGTAGCCTATGGCTACACCTTC. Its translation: CASSQDVAYGYTF.

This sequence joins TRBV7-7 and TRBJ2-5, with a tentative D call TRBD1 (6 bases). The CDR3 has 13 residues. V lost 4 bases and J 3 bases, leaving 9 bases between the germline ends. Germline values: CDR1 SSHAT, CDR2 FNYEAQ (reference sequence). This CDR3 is CASSSNREETQYF. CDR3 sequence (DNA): TGTGCCAGCAGCTCCAACAGGGAAGAGACCCAGTACTTC.

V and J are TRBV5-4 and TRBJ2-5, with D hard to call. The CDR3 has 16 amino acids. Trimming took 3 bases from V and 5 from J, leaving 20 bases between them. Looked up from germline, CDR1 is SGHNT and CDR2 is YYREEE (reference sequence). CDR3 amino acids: CASSSDLTKARETQYF. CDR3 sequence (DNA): TGTGCCAGCAGCTCAGACTTAACTAAAGCCCGGGAGACCCAGTACTTC.